These 5 T cell receptor beta chains share one sample of origin, sequenced in a study of post-analysis software for immune sequencing data. The study, taken as a whole, reports: Included in a set of several TRBV segments more frequent in patients than controls were TRBV5-6, TRBV5-1 and TRBV20-1.

The antigens these receptors bind are not known. Libraries were made from TCR beta cDNA, and they carried unique molecular identifiers. TCRdb independently ran MiXCR on the PCR reads; one entry per CDR3 protein. The table has 170,000 or so distinct CDR3 sequences, 30% seen once. Sequences were obtained from blood. Receptors originate from a girl between 5 and 17 years old with multiple sclerosis.

This clonotype was seen only a few times. This chain links TRBV10-3 with TRBJ1-5; no definite D call. V was shortened by 0 bases and J by 5 bases, with 8 bases between the two germline ends. CDR1 is ENHRY and CDR2 is SYGVKD in the germline V gene. This CDR3 has 14 residues. The CDR3 nucleotides are TGTGCCATCAGTGAGTCAAGCCCAGATCAGCCCCAGCATTTT. This gives the protein CAISESSPDQPQHF.

A few counts support this clonotype. Being one base from a much bigger clone, this may be a read error. The chain joins TRBV4-1 to TRBJ2-7; D is perhaps TRBD1 (6 bases). This CDR3 comprises 14 residues. V was shortened by 5 bases and J by 3 bases, with 14 bases between the two germline ends. Germline assignment: CDR1 MGHRA and CDR2 YSYEKL. In DNA form, the CDR3 reads TGCGCCAGCAGCGAGCTGACAGGAGACTACGAGCAGTACTTC. Residues: CASSELTGDYEQYF.

This clonotype was seen once. Since the CDR3 does not end with the conserved phenylalanine or tryptophan, this likely comes from a read error. The rearrangement uses TRBV18 and TRBJ1-1, with a weak D call TRBD1 (5 bases). The V end lost 8 bases, the J end lost 3 bases, and 7 bases lay between the germline ends. The CDR3 has 11 residues. Per the germline V gene, CDR1 is KGHSH and CDR2 is LQKENI. As DNA, the CDR3 is TGTGCCAGCCAGGGTCACACTGAAGCTTTCTGT. This sequence encodes CASQGHTEAFC.

The V call is TRBV7-8, the J call TRBJ1-5; weak D call: TRBD1 (5 bases). V lost 5 bases, J lost 7 bases, and 21 bases lay in between. In germline, CDR1 is SGHVS, CDR2 FQNEAQ. The CDR3 loop spans 16 amino acids. CDR3 in amino acids: CASSNAAGLPEQPQHF. The DNA of the CDR3 is TGTGCCAGCAGCAACGCGGCGGGGCTACCGGAGCAGCCCCAGCATTTT.

This clonotype was counted many times. The rearrangement links TRBV7-2 to TRBJ2-1; D uncertain. CDR1 and CDR2 (germline): SGHTA, FQGNSA. Trimming cost V 5 bases and J 2 bases, with 16 bases left between them. The CDR3 totals 16 residues. CDR3 DNA: TGTGCCAGCAGCCCCTTCCCACAGAGACCCTACAATGAGCAGTTCTTC. Protein sequence: CASSPFPQRPYNEQFF.